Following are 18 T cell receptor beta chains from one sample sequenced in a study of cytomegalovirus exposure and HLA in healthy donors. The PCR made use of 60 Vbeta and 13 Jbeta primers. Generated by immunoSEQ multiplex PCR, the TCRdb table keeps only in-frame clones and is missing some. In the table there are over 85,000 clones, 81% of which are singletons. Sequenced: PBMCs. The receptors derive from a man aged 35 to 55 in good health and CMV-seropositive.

The CDR3 region has the DNA TGTGCCAGCAGTTCCCCAGGCAAAGTTGGGGATACGCAGTATTTT. The encoded protein is CASSSPGKVGDTQYF. The rearrangement joins TRBV28 to TRBJ2-3, with D hard to call. The CDR3 consists of 15 residues. V was clipped by 4 bases and J by 6 bases, with 17 bases between them. Germline CDR1 MDHEN, CDR2 SYDVKM. The full variable domain, its missing parts supplied by reference TRBV28 and TRBJ2-3, is DVKVTQSSRYLVKRTGEKVFLECVQDMDHENMFWYRQDPGLGLRLIYFSYDVKMKEKGDIPEGYSVSREKKERFSLILESASTNQTSMYLCASSSPGKVGDTQYFGPGTRLTVL.

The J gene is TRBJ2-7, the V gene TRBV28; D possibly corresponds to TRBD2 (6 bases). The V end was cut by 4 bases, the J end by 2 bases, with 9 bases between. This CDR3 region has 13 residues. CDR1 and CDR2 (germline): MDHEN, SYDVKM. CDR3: CASSSGDTYEQYF. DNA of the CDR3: TGTGCCAGCAGTTCGGGAGACACCTACGAGCAGTACTTC. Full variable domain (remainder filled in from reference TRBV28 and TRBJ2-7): DVKVTQSSRYLVKRTGEKVFLECVQDMDHENMFWYRQDPGLGLRLIYFSYDVKMKEKGDIPEGYSVSREKKERFSLILESASTNQTSMYLCASSSGDTYEQYFGPGTRLTVT.

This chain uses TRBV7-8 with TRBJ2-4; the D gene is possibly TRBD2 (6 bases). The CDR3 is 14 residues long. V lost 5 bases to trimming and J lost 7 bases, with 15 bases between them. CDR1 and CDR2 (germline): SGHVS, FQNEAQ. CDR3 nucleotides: TGTGCCAGCAGCGAGACTAGGCGCGGGAACATTCAGTACTTC. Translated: CASSETRRGNIQYF.

The CDR3 is CASSTITDQPQHF. As DNA, the CDR3 is TGTGCCAGCAGTACTATTACGGATCAGCCCCAGCATTTT. This chain uses TRBV2 with TRBJ1-5; D is undetermined. Per the germline V gene, CDR1 is SNHLY and CDR2 is FYNNEI. V lost 5 bases and J 5 bases, leaving 10 bases between the germline ends. The CDR3 consists of 13 residues.

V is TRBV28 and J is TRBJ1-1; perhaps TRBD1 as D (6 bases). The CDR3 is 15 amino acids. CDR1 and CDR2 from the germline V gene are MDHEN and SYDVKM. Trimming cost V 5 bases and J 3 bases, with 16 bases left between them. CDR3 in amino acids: CASSGWGGQDTEAFF. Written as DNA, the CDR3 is TGTGCCAGCAGTGGGTGGGGGGGGCAGGACACTGAAGCTTTCTTT.

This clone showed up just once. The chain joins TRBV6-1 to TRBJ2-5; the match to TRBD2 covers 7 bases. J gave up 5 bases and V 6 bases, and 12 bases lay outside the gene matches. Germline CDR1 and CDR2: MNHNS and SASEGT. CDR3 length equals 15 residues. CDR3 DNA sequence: TGTGCCAGCAGGGGTACGGGAGGTACCTGGGAGACCCAGTACTTC. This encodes CASRGTGGTWETQYF.

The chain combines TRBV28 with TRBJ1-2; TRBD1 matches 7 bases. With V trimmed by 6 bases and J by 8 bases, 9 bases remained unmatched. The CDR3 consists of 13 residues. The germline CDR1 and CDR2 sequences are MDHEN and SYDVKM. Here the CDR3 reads CASRAEGGQGYTF. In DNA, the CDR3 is TGTGCCAGCAGAGCCGAAGGGGGCCAAGGCTACACCTTC.

The CDR3 spells CASSLTGQEGYTF. CDR3 in DNA: TGCGCCAGCAGCTTGACCGGACAGGAGGGCTACACCTTC. The chain employs TRBV5-1 and TRBJ1-2; 7 bases line up with TRBD1. Losses at the gene ends were 1 base for V and 8 bases for J; bases not matched to a gene: 5. CDR1 is SGHRS and CDR2 is YFSETQ in the germline V gene. The CDR3 has 13 amino acids.

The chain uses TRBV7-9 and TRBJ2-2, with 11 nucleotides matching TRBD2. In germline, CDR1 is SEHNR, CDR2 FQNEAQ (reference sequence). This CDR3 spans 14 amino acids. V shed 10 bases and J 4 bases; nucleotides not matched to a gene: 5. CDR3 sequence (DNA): TGTGCCAACCCCGGGACTAGCGGCACCGGGGAGCTGTTTTTT. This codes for CANPGTSGTGELFF.

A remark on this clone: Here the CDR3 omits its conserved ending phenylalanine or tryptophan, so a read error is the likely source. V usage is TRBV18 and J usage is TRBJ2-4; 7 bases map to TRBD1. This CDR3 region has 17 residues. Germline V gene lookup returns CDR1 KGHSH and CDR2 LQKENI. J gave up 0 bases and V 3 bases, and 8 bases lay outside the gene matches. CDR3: CASSPAGGYLAKNIQYL. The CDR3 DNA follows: TGTGCCAGCTCACCGGCAGGGGGATACCTAGCCAAAAACATTCAGTACCTC.

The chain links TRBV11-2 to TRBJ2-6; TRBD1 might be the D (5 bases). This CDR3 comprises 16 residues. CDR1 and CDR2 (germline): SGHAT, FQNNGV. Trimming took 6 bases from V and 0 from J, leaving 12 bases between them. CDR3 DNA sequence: TGTGCCAGCAGATCCCCAGGGAACTCTGGGGCCAACGTCCTGACTTTC. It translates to CASRSPGNSGANVLTF.

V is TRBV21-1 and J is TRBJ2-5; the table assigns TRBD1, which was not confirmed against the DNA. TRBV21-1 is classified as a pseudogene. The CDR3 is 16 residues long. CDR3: CASSKGRDSTLETQYF. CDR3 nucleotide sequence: TGTGCCAGCAGCAAAGGCAGGGACAGCACCCTGGAGACCCAGTACTTC.

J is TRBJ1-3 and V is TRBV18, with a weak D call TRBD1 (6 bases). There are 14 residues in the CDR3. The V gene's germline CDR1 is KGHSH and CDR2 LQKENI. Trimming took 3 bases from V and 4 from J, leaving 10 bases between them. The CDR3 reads CASSPSGEGNTIYF. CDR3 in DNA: TGTGCCAGCTCACCGTCAGGGGAAGGAAACACCATATATTTT.

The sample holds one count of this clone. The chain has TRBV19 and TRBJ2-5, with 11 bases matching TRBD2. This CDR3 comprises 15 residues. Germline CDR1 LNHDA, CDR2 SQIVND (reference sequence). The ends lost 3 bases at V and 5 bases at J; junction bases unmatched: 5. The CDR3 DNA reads TGTGCCAGTAGTATTCTCCCTAGCGGGAGGGAGACCCAGTACTTC. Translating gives CASSILPSGRETQYF.

CDR3 protein: CAWSGASAQRYTEAFF. The CDR3 nucleotides read TGTGCCTGGAGTGGGGCCTCAGCCCAAAGGTACACTGAAGCTTTCTTT. The J gene is TRBJ1-1, the V gene TRBV30; no clear D. Germline lookup yields CDR1 GTSNPN and CDR2 SVGIG (reference sequence). The V and J ends lost 1 base and 3 bases respectively, with 18 bases between them. CDR3 length equals 16 residues. Drawing the rest from reference TRBV30 and TRBJ1-1, the complete variable domain is SQTIHQWPATLVQPVGSPLSLECTVEGTSNPNLYWYRQAAGRGLQLLFYSVGIGQISSEVPQNLSASRPQDRQFILSSKKLLLSDSGFYLCAWSGASAQRYTEAFFGQGTRLTVV.

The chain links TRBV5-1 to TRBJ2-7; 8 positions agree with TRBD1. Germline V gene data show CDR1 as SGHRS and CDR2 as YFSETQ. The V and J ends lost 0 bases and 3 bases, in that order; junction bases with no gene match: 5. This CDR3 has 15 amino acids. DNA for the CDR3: TGCGCCAGCAGCTTGGGATCTGACAGGGGCTACGAGCAGTACTTC. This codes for CASSLGSDRGYEQYF.

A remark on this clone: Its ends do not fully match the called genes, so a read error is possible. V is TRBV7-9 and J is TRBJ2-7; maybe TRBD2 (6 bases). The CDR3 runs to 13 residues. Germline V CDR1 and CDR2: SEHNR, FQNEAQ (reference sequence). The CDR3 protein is CSSSFGRESEQYF. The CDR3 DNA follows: TGTTCCAGCAGCTTTGGTCGGGAGTCCGAGCAGTACTTC.

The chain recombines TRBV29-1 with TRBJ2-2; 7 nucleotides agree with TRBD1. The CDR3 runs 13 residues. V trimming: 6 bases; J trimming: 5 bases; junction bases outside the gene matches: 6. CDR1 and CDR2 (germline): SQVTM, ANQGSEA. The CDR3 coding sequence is TGCAGCGTCGGACAGGCCCGGACCGGGGAGCTGTTTTTT. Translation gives CSVGQARTGELFF.